This T cell receptor beta chain was identified during a study of breast tumors, draining lymph nodes, adjacent tissues. TCRdb processed the multiplex PCR reads anew with MiXCR; each CDR3 protein has one entry. The sample lists over 200,000 distinct CDR3 sequences; roughly 32% were seen once. Regarding this clonotype: Germline is not matched at one junction end, which may reflect a read error.

CDR1 and CDR2 from the germline V gene are DFQATT and SNEGSKA (reference sequence). The CDR3 consists of 15 residues. Breast cancer patients provided tissue from their axillary draining lymph nodes. The chain has TRBV20-1 and TRBJ1-3; TRBD1 might be the D (5 bases). This receptor was taken from a female donor with breast cancer. Some clones in this sample may be carry-over from other donors' samples. Material for sequencing was axillary lymph node tissue. CDR3 region: CSARDYGHPGDTIYF. The CDR3 DNA sequence: TGCAGTGCTAGGGATTATGGACACCCTGGAGACACCATATATTTT.